This T cell receptor (beta chain) was sequenced during a study of T-cell memory formation after mild COVID-19. Study in general: TCR clusters were mostly donor specific.

MiXCR, applied by TCRdb to the 5' RACE reads, yields one record per CDR3 protein. Among about 470,000 distinct CDR3 sequences, about 23% were seen once, and the ten largest hold roughly an eighth. This TCR came from an adult woman who had mild COVID-19 (a few samples of this study predate the infection). Cell type and time point are not known. The sequenced sample was PBMCs or a T cell subset sorted from them (not recorded which).

CDR3 region: CASSGREGRNTIYF. CDR3 DNA sequence: TGTGCCAGCAGCGGTCGGGAGGGGAGAAACACCATATATTTT. The chain combines TRBV7-9 with TRBJ1-3, with a possible D match to TRBD1 (5 bases). Trimming pared 5 bases from V and 5 bases from J, leaving 13 bases between. From germline, CDR1 is SEHNR and CDR2 FQNEAQ (reference sequence). The CDR3 is 14 residues long.